Presented here are 23 T cell receptor beta chains from one specimen sequenced in a study of CD8 T cells in acute hepatitis C reinfection. Clones were sequenced by immunoSEQ multiplex PCR, and TCRdb holds only the in-frame ones, with some missing. The sample records 30,000 to 40,000 clones, approximately 85% being singletons. Regarding time point: naive CD8 control sorted from an acute-time-point sample. The sample taken for sequencing was naive CD8+ T cells from PBMCs. These receptors were obtained from a woman between 18 and 29 years old who spontaneously cleared hepatitis C infection.

The V gene is TRBV20-1, the J gene TRBJ2-1; tentative D call: TRBD2 (5 bases). The CDR3 extends over 11 amino acids. Germline V gives CDR1 DFQATT, CDR2 SNEGSKA (reference sequence). This CDR3 reads CSLPGVDEQFF. In DNA form, the CDR3 reads TGCAGCCTGCCCGGGGTTGATGAGCAGTTCTTC.

The CDR3: CASSGLPITPSYNEQFF. The CDR3 coding sequence is TGTGCCAGCAGCGGCCTCCCCATTACCCCCTCCTACAATGAGCAGTTCTTC. J is TRBJ2-1 and V is TRBV7-9, with D unresolved. Germline CDR1 and CDR2: SEHNR and FQNEAQ (reference sequence). V lost 5 bases to trimming and J lost 0 bases, with 17 bases between them. The CDR3 consists of 17 residues.

V is TRBV4-1 and J is TRBJ1-1; D uncertain. CDR1 is MGHRA, CDR2 YSYEKL, per germline. V lost 1 base and J lost 6, with 9 bases in between. CDR3 length: 13 residues. CDR3: CASSQGLDPEAFF. The CDR3, as DNA: TGCGCCAGCAGCCAAGGATTGGACCCTGAAGCTTTCTTT.

The chain joins TRBV27 to TRBJ2-2, with D tentatively TRBD2 (5 bases). The CDR3 extends over 14 amino acids. From germline, CDR1 is MNHEY and CDR2 SMNVEV (reference sequence). Deletions cut 1 base from V and 6 bases from J, with 9 bases between. CDR3: CASSLWESAGELFF. In DNA form, the CDR3 reads TGTGCCAGCAGTTTATGGGAGAGCGCCGGGGAGCTGTTTTTT.

This rearrangement joins TRBV27 to TRBJ2-1; 9 bases fit TRBD2. The CDR3 has 14 residues. V was clipped by 7 bases and J by 3 bases; unmatched bases: 4. CDR1 is MNHEY, CDR2 SMNVEV, per germline (reference sequence). CDR3 coding DNA: TGTGCCAGCAAGACTAGCGGCCACTACAATGAGCAGTTCTTC. Amino acids: CASKTSGHYNEQFF.

V and J are TRBV5-1 and TRBJ2-1, with TRBD2 identical over 14 bases. Germline loops: CDR1 SGHRS, CDR2 YFSETQ. V shed 4 bases, J shed 6 bases, and the junction held 9 bases outside the gene matches. This CDR3 is built from 17 residues. The CDR3 here is CASSGEPGLAGGNEQFF. CDR3 in DNA: TGCGCCAGCAGCGGAGAGCCCGGACTAGCGGGAGGCAATGAGCAGTTCTTC. Full variable domain (remainder filled in from reference TRBV5-1 and TRBJ2-1): KAGVTQTPRYLIKTRGQQVTLSCSPISGHRSVSWYQQTPGQGLQFLFEYFSETQRNKGNFPGRFSGRQFSNSRSEMNVSTLELGDSALYLCASSGEPGLAGGNEQFFGPGTRLTVL.

A few counts support this clone. This chain connects TRBV18 to TRBJ2-2; D is perhaps TRBD2 (6 bases). The germline V gene has CDR1 KGHSH and CDR2 LQKENI. Trimming removed 8 bases at V and 1 base at J, with 14 bases between. CDR3 length: 15 amino acids. DNA for the CDR3: TGTGCCAGCCGATCGGGACTTTTGAACACCGGGGAGCTGTTTTTT. Amino acid sequence: CASRSGLLNTGELFF.

V and J are TRBV7-9 and TRBJ2-5; D unresolved. Germline V gene lookup returns CDR1 SEHNR and CDR2 FQNEAQ (reference sequence). CDR3 size: 16 residues. Trimming shortened V by 0 bases and J by 1 base, and 12 bases separated the two germline ends. The CDR3 DNA sequence: TGTGCCAGCAGCTTAGCCCCCCTCTCCTCCCAAGAGACCCAGTACTTC. Its translation: CASSLAPLSSQETQYF.

This chain connects TRBV9 to TRBJ2-7, with D perhaps TRBD1 or TRBD2 (5 bases each). The V gene's germline CDR1 is SGDLS and CDR2 YYNGEE. The germline V and J ends were trimmed by 4 bases and 2 bases, with 16 bases remaining between them. The CDR3 loop spans 15 amino acids. CDR3 region: CASSPHRGPAYEQYF. The CDR3 DNA reads TGTGCCAGCAGCCCTCACCGGGGCCCGGCCTACGAGCAGTACTTC. The complete variable domain, with remaining parts taken from reference TRBV9 and TRBJ2-7, reads DSGVTQTPKHLITATGQRVTLRCSPRSGDLSVYWYQQSLDQGLQFLIQYYNGEERAKGNILERFSAQQFPDLHSELNLSSLELGDSALYFCASSPHRGPAYEQYFGPGTRLTVT.

The V and J genes are TRBV20-1 and TRBJ2-7, with TRBD1 as a possible D gene (6 bases). The V and J ends lost 2 bases and 4 bases respectively, with 6 bases between them. There are 11 residues in the CDR3. The germline V gene has CDR1 DFQATT and CDR2 SNEGSKA (reference sequence). The CDR3 protein is CSARQGYEQYF. The CDR3 DNA reads as TGCAGTGCTAGACAGGGGTACGAGCAGTACTTC.

The CDR3 DNA reads as TGTGCCAGCAGTGAATATTTCCCAACTAGCCAAGAGACCCAGTACTTC. Encoded protein: CASSEYFPTSQETQYF. V is TRBV25-1 and J is TRBJ2-5; tentative D call: TRBD2 (5 bases). V shed 0 bases and J shed 1 base, with 12 bases lying between them. Looked up from germline, CDR1 is MGHDK and CDR2 is SYGVNS. CDR3 length: 16 amino acids.

The chain combines TRBV28 with TRBJ1-4; unclear D gene. The CDR3 contains 12 residues. Trimming removed 3 bases at V and 12 bases at J, with 11 bases between. Per germline, CDR1 MDHEN and CDR2 SYDVKM. Here the CDR3 DNA reads TGTGCCAGCAGTTTTGGGTATGGGGAACTGTTTTTT. Its translation is CASSFGYGELFF.

The chain couples TRBV7-9 to TRBJ2-3, with 10 nucleotides matching TRBD2. Losses at the gene ends were 5 bases for V and 3 bases for J; bases not matched to a gene: 17. The CDR3 spans 19 residues. The germline V gene encodes CDR1 SEHNR and CDR2 FQNEAQ (reference sequence). CDR3 residues: CASSPKGGLGLAVTDTQYF. Here the CDR3 DNA reads TGTGCCAGCAGCCCAAAGGGGGGACTCGGACTAGCGGTAACAGATACGCAGTATTTT.

The CDR3 nucleotides are TGCAGCGTTCGGGTACAAGGGGGCGCAGTATCTGGGGCCAACGTCCTGACTTTC. Protein: CSVRVQGGAVSGANVLTF. The genes are TRBV29-1 and TRBJ2-6, with 7 bases identical to TRBD1. The germline V gene has CDR1 SQVTM and CDR2 ANQGSEA. There are 18 residues in the CDR3. With V trimmed by 5 bases and J by 1 base, 14 bases remained unmatched.

The V and J genes are TRBV27 and TRBJ1-1, with D perhaps matching TRBD1 (5 bases). Per germline, CDR1 MNHEY and CDR2 SMNVEV (reference sequence). V lost 3 bases, J lost 1 base, and 6 bases lay in between. CDR3 length equals 13 residues. DNA for the CDR3: TGTGCCAGCAGTTTGACAGAGAACACTGAAGCTTTCTTT. This translates into CASSLTENTEAFF.

This rearrangement joins TRBV4-2 to TRBJ2-1; D may be TRBD1 (5 bases). The CDR3 contains 16 residues. The germline V gene has CDR1 LGHNA and CDR2 YNFKEQ. V lost 1 base and J 2 bases, leaving 12 bases between the germline ends. CDR3 bases: TGTGCCAGCAGCCAAGGGGGCTCCCTCCCCTACAATGAGCAGTTCTTC. Translation: CASSQGGSLPYNEQFF.

A word on this clone: Other DNA sequences in the same sample also yield this CDR3. The genes are TRBV15 and TRBJ2-7, with D perhaps TRBD1 (5 bases). The ends were cut back, 8 bases at V and 6 bases at J, with 20 bases in the middle. Germline assignment: CDR1 LNHNV and CDR2 YYDKDF (reference sequence). This CDR3 comprises 14 residues. In DNA form, the CDR3 reads TGTGCCACCGCCGAAACAGGATCCTCGGGCGAGCAGTACTTC. This codes for CATAETGSSGEQYF.

The chain employs TRBV9 and TRBJ2-3; D gene unclear. The CDR3 runs 16 residues. Germline CDR1 reads SGDLS; CDR2 reads YYNGEE. V lost 3 bases to trimming and J lost 4 bases, with 18 bases between them. The CDR3, as DNA: TGTGCCAGCAGCGATGGGTCTTGGGGTCGGGCAGATACGCAGTATTTT. Translation gives CASSDGSWGRADTQYF.

This chain connects TRBV11-2 to TRBJ2-5, with TRBD1 matching over 7 bases. The CDR3 is made up of 13 amino acids. Germline-derived CDR1 and CDR2 are SGHAT and FQNNGV. Trimming removed 5 bases from V and 5 bases from J; junction bases left unmatched: 5. This CDR3 is CASSPGGIETQYF. CDR3 sequence (DNA): TGTGCCAGCAGCCCAGGGGGAATCGAGACCCAGTACTTC.

This clone was counted a few times. V gene TRBV4-2 combines with J gene TRBJ2-4; the D gene is possibly TRBD2 (6 bases). Trimming removed 3 bases from V and 6 bases from J, with 6 bases in between. This CDR3 is built from 12 residues. Germline CDR1 reads LGHNA; CDR2 reads YNFKEQ. This CDR3 is CASSQGGNIQYF. The CDR3, as DNA: TGTGCCAGCAGCCAGGGGGGAAACATTCAGTACTTC.

The rearrangement joins TRBV6-1 to TRBJ2-2; D gene ambiguous. Trimming shortened V by 3 bases and J by 5 bases, and 16 bases separated the two germline ends. Germline V lookup: CDR1 MNHNS, CDR2 SASEGT. The CDR3 is 16 residues long. This CDR3 reads CASSDLGFDLTGELFF. The DNA for the CDR3 is TGTGCCAGCAGTGATCTTGGGTTCGATCTTACCGGGGAGCTGTTTTTT.

The chain combines TRBV29-1 with TRBJ2-7; 7 bases are a match to TRBD2. After removal of 6 bases from V and 2 bases from J, the junction contained 7 bases not matched to a gene. Per the germline V gene, CDR1 is SQVTM and CDR2 is ANQGSEA. The CDR3 sequence is 13 residues long. CDR3 in amino acids: CSVGGGTTYEQYF. DNA for the CDR3: TGCAGCGTCGGTGGGGGGACTACCTACGAGCAGTACTTC.

The V call is TRBV10-3, the J call TRBJ1-5; D gene unclear. The germline gives CDR1 ENHRY, CDR2 SYGVKD. Trimming stripped 8 bases from V and 0 bases from J, with 11 bases between. This CDR3 has 14 residues. The CDR3 loop is CAIGVGDSNQPQHF. Written as DNA, the CDR3 is TGTGCCATCGGTGTGGGAGATAGCAATCAGCCCCAGCATTTT.